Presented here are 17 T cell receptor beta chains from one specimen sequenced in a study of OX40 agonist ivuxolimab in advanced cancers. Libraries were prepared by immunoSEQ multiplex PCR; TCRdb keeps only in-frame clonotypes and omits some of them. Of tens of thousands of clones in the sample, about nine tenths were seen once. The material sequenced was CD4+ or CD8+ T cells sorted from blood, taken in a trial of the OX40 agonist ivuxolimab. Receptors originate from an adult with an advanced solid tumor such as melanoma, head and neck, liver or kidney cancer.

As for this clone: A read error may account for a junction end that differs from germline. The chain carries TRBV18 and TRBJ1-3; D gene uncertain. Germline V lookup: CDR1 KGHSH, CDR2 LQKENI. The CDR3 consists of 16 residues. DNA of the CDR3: TGTGCCAGCTCACCAAAGCCAGTAATCTCTGGAAACACCACATATTTT. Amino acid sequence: CASSPKPVISGNTTYF.

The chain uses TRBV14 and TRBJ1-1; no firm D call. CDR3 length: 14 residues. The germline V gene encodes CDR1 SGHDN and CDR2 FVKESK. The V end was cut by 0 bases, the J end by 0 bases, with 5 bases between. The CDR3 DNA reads TGTGCCAGCAGCCAAGATGAGGTGAACACTGAAGCTTTCTTT. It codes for CASSQDEVNTEAFF. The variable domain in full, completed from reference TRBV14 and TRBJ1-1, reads EAGVTQFPSHSVIEKGQTVTLRCDPISGHDNLYWYRRVMGKEIKFLLHFVKESKQDESGMPNNRFLAERTGGTYSTLKVQPAELEDSGVYFCASSQDEVNTEAFFGQGTRLTVV.

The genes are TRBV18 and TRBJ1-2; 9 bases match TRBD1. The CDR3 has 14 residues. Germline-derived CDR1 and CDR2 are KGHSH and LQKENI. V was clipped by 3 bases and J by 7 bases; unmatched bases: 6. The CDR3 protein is CASSPITGGAGYTF. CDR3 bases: TGTGCCAGCTCACCTATAACAGGGGGCGCTGGCTACACCTTC.

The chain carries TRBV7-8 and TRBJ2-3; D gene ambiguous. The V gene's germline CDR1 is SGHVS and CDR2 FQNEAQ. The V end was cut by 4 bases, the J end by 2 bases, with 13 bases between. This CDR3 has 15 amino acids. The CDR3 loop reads CASSYLGSYTDTQYF. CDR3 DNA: TGTGCCAGCAGCTATTTAGGGTCCTACACAGATACGCAGTATTTT.

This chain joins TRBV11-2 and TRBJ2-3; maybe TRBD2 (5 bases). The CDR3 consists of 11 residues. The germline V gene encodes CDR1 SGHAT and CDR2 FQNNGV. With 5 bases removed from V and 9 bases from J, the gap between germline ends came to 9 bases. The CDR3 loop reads CASSPGETQYF. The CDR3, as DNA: TGTGCCAGCAGCCCCGGGGAGACGCAGTATTTT. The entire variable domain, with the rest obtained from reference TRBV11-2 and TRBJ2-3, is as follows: EAGVAQSPRYKIIEKRQSVAFWCNPISGHATLYWYQQILGQGPKLLIQFQNNGVVDDSQLPKDRFSAERLKGVDSTLKIQPAKLEDSAVYLCASSPGETQYFGPGTRLTVL.

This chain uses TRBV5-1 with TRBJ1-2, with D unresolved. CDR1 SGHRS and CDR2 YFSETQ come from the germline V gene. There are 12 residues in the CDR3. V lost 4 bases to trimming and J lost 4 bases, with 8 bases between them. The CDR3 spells CASSASLYGYTF. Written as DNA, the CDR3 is TGCGCCAGCAGCGCCAGCCTCTATGGCTACACCTTC.

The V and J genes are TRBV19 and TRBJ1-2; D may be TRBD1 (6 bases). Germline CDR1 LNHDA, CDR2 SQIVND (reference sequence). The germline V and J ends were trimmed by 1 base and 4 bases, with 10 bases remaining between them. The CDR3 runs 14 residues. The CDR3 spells CASSIAEGGYGYTF. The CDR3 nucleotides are TGTGCCAGTAGTATAGCAGAAGGGGGCTATGGCTACACCTTC.

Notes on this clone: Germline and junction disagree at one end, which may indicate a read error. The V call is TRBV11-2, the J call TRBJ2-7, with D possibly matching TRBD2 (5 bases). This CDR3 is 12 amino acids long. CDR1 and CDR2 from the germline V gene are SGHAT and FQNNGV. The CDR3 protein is CASSLERREGHF. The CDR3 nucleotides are TGTGCCAGCAGCTTGGAGCGGCGAGAGGGTCACTTC.

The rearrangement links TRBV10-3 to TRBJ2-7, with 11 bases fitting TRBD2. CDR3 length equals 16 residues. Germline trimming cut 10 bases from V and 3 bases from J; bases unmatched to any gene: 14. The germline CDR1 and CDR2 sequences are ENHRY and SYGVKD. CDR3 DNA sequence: TGTGCCACCCCTAGAGCACCGGGACTAGCGGTCTACGAGCAGTACTTC. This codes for CATPRAPGLAVYEQYF.

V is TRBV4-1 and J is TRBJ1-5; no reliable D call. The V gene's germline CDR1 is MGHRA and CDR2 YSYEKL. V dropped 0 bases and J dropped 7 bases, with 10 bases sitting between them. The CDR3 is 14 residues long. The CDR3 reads CASSQDGRGQPQHF. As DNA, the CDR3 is TGCGCCAGCAGCCAAGACGGGCGAGGACAGCCCCAGCATTTT.

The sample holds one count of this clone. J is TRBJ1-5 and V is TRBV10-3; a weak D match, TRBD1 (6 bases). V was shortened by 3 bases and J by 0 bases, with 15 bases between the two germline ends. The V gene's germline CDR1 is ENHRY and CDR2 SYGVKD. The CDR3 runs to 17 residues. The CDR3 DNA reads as TGTGCCATCAGTGAAGGGAGGGGGAGGAGTAGCAATCAGCCCCAGCATTTT. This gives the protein CAISEGRGRSSNQPQHF.

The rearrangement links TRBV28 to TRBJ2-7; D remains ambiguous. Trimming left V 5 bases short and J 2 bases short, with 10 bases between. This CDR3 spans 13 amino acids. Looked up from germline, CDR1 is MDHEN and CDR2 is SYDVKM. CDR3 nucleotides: TGTGCCAGCAGTACACATAATACCTACGAGCAGTACTTC. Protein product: CASSTHNTYEQYF.

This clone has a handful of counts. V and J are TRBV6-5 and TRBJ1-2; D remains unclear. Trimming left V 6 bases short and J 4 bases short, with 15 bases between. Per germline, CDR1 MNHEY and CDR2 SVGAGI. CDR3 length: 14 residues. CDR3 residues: CASRTTVGPYGYTF. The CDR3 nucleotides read TGTGCCAGCAGAACCACGGTGGGCCCCTATGGCTACACCTTC.

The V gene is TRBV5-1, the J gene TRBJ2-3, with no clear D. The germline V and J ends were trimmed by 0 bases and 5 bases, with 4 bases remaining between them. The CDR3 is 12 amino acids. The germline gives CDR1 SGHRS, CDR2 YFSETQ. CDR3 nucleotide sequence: TGCGCCAGCAGCTTGGATTTAGATACGCAGTATTTT. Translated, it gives CASSLDLDTQYF.

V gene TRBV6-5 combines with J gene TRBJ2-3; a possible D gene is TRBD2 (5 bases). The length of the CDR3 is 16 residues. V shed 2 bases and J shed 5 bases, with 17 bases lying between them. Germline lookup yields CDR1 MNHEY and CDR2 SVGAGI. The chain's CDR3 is CASSYRLAGLGDTQYF. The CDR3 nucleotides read TGTGCCAGCAGTTACAGGCTAGCAGGCCTTGGAGATACGCAGTATTTT.

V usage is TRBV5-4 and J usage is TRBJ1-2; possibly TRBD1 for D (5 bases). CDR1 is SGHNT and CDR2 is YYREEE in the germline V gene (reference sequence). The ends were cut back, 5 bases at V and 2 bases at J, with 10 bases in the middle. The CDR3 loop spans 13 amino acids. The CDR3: CASRYPGNYGYTF. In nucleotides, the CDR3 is TGTGCCAGCAGGTACCCAGGGAACTATGGCTACACCTTC.

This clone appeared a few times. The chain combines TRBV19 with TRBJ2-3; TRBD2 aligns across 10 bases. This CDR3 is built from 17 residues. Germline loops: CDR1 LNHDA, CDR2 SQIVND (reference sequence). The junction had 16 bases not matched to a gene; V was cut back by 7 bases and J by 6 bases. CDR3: CASTLNRLAGDRDTQYF. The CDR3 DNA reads TGTGCCAGTACCCTTAACCGCCTAGCGGGGGATCGGGATACGCAGTATTTT. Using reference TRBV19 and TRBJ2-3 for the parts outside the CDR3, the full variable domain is DGGITQSPKYLFRKEGQNVTLSCEQNLNHDAMYWYRQDPGQGLRLIYYSQIVNDFQKGDIAEGYSVSREKKESFPLTVTSAQKNPTAFYLCASTLNRLAGDRDTQYFGPGTRLTVL.